This paragraph covers one TCR beta chain sequence. Its antigen remains unknown. The data are from a study of T-cell memory formation after mild COVID-19. Study overall: TCR clusters showed largely donor specificity. Whole-study findings and limits: Largely, contracting CD4+ clones fell within CM and EM, and contracting CD8+ clones within EMRA. The authors left the SARS-CoV-2 specificity of second-wave clones peaking on day 37 unconfirmed.

Constant-segment-primed 5'RACE gave TCR alpha and TCR beta cDNA libraries with sample barcodes and UMIs. TCRdb passed the 5' RACE reads through MiXCR, listing each CDR3 protein once. The sample has about 150,000 distinct CDR3 sequences, about 14% seen once. Sequencing input: PBMCs or a T cell subset sorted from them (not recorded which). The sequence was obtained from an adult woman who had mild COVID-19 (a few samples of this study predate the infection). Cell type and time point are not known.

CDR3 bases: TGTGCCAGCTCACCGAAGTCAGTGGTTCGCAATCAGCCCCAGCATTTT. Amino acids: CASSPKSVVRNQPQHF. V is TRBV18 and J is TRBJ1-5; D remains unclear. CDR1 KGHSH and CDR2 LQKENI come from the germline V gene. V dropped 3 bases and J dropped 2 bases, with 14 bases sitting between them. This CDR3 has 16 residues.